The 19 T cell receptor beta chains presented below share a single source sample, sequenced in a study of T cells in Graves' hyperthyroidism and ophthalmopathy (dated by TCRdb to between 2018 and 2021). Library creation used multiplex PCR. The sequencer listed for this sample is Illumina HiSeq 2000. Amplification of TCR beta CDR3 regions was carried out from RNA transcripts. For the first round of RT-PCR on the TCR CDR3, the HTBI primer set was used together with the Qiagen OneStep RT-PCR kit. Clones were called with MiXCR by TCRdb after fastp trimmed the public reads at Q25, and only in-frame beta chains were retained. When rows share a CDR3 protein, they turn into one entry using the most common DNA and genes. This sample gives 300,000 to 400,000 distinct CDR3 sequences in total; about a fifth of them show up just once. The ten largest clones capture around 40% of the sample. Sequencing was performed on blood. The receptors stem from a man between 18 and 29 years old with Graves' ophthalmopathy.

There are many counts of this clonotype. This chain uses TRBV6-1 with TRBJ2-1, with a tentative D call TRBD1 (6 bases). The CDR3 is 13 residues long. CDR1 is MNHNS, CDR2 SASEGT, per germline. Trimming took 10 bases from V and 3 from J, leaving 13 bases between them. CDR3 amino acids: CATTGTNYNEQFF. The CDR3 DNA follows: TGTGCCACTACAGGGACAAACTACAATGAGCAGTTCTTC.

The sample holds many counts of this clonotype. The chain carries TRBV2 and TRBJ2-5; D is unresolved. This CDR3 has 14 amino acids. Per germline, CDR1 SNHLY and CDR2 FYNNEI. Trimming took off 1 base at V and 5 bases at J, with 11 bases between the two ends. The CDR3 nucleotides read TGTGCCAGCAGTGAAGGGGGTGGGTGGGAGACCCAGTACTTC. Residues: CASSEGGGWETQYF. Combining the CDR3 with reference TRBV2 and TRBJ2-5 gives the whole variable domain EPEVTQTPSHQVTQMGQEVILRCVPISNHLYFYWYRQILGQKVEFLVSFYNNEISEKSEIFDDQFSVERPDGSNFTLKIRSTKLEDSAMYFCASSEGGGWETQYFGPGTRLLVL.

This clonotype was observed a few times. This chain joins TRBV6-1 and TRBJ2-5; D is unresolved. In germline, CDR1 is MNHNS, CDR2 SASEGT. Trimming removed 6 bases from V and 3 bases from J, with 8 bases in between. This CDR3 is 12 amino acids long. CDR3 nucleotides: TGTGCCAGCAGAAAGGGAAAAGAGACCCAGTACTTC. Its translation is CASRKGKETQYF.

This clonotype was observed many times. The rearrangement joins TRBV20-1 to TRBJ2-1, with 7 nucleotides matching TRBD2. The CDR3 covers 14 residues. Germline V gene lookup returns CDR1 DFQATT and CDR2 SNEGSKA (reference sequence). Losses at the gene ends were 1 base for V and 6 bases for J; bases not matched to a gene: 6. The CDR3 spells CSARGGVAGNEQFF. The CDR3 coding sequence is TGCAGTGCTAGAGGGGGCGTAGCGGGCAATGAGCAGTTCTTC.

The V gene is TRBV7-3, the J gene TRBJ2-1, with 15 positions matching TRBD2. V dropped 5 bases and J dropped 8; count of bases not matched to a gene: 10. The CDR3 covers 17 residues. Per germline, CDR1 SGHTA and CDR2 FQGTGA. The CDR3 region is CASSETGTSGGLDEQFF. The CDR3 DNA reads TGTGCCAGCAGCGAAACCGGGACTAGCGGGGGGTTAGATGAGCAGTTCTTC.

This clonotype was seen a single time. The junction departs from the called germline gene at one end, perhaps through a read error. The chain combines TRBV2 with TRBJ2-7, with 10 nucleotides matching TRBD1. Germline loops: CDR1 SNHLY, CDR2 FYNNEI. This CDR3 spans 15 amino acids. The CDR3: CASSPSGTGAGEQYF. The CDR3 nucleotides are TGCGCCAGCAGCCCGTCCGGGACAGGGGCAGGAGAGCAGTACTTC.

The rearrangement uses TRBV24-1 and TRBJ2-5, with D uncertain. Germline CDR1 and CDR2: KGHDR and SFDVKD. Trimming left V 1 base short and J 1 base short, with 3 bases between. This CDR3 has 13 residues. DNA for the CDR3: TGTGCCACCAGTGATTTTCCCCAAGAGACCCAGTACTTC. Its translation: CATSDFPQETQYF.

The V gene is TRBV7-9, the J gene TRBJ2-5, with 11 bases fitting TRBD2. This CDR3 contains 20 residues. The germline gives CDR1 SEHNR, CDR2 FQNEAQ (reference sequence). The junction had 22 bases not matched to a gene; V was cut back by 6 bases and J by 4 bases. The CDR3 reads CASSRDSSGGRGELSETQYF. The CDR3 bases are TGTGCCAGCAGTCGGGACTCTAGCGGGGGGCGGGGGGAGTTGTCAGAGACCCAGTACTTC.

This clonotype was seen ten or more times. The chain combines TRBV11-2 with TRBJ2-7; 7 positions match TRBD1. The V gene's germline CDR1 is SGHAT and CDR2 FQNNGV. CDR3 length: 16 amino acids. V was clipped by 5 bases and J by 3 bases; unmatched bases: 13. Written as DNA, the CDR3 is TGTGCCAGCAGCACCCGACAGGGAATCCTAAACTACGAGCAGTACTTC. This codes for CASSTRQGILNYEQYF. The full variable domain, its missing parts supplied by reference TRBV11-2 and TRBJ2-7, is EAGVAQSPRYKIIEKRQSVAFWCNPISGHATLYWYQQILGQGPKLLIQFQNNGVVDDSQLPKDRFSAERLKGVDSTLKIQPAKLEDSAVYLCASSTRQGILNYEQYFGPGTRLTVT.

Ten or more counts support this clonotype. The chain employs TRBV5-1 and TRBJ2-2; no clear D. The CDR3 sequence is 15 residues long. Germline V gives CDR1 SGHRS, CDR2 YFSETQ. Trimming removed 0 bases from V and 4 bases from J, with 10 bases in between. CDR3 residues: CASSLAGSGTGELFF. The CDR3 DNA follows: TGCGCCAGCAGCTTGGCCGGTTCGGGCACCGGGGAGCTGTTTTTT.

At least ten counts were recorded for this clonotype. The gene calls are TRBV19 and TRBJ2-2, with 7 bases fitting TRBD2. CDR3 length equals 16 residues. The V gene's germline CDR1 is LNHDA and CDR2 SQIVND (reference sequence). J was trimmed by 4 bases and V by 6 bases; bases with no gene match: 11. The CDR3 sequence: CASRGGTTSVTGELFF. Written as DNA, the CDR3 is TGTGCCAGTAGGGGCGGGACTACTAGCGTCACCGGGGAGCTGTTTTTT.

This clonotype was detected ten times or more. This chain uses TRBV5-1 with TRBJ2-3; D might be TRBD2 (5 bases). The CDR3 runs to 13 residues. Trimming took 1 base from V and 3 from J, leaving 6 bases between them. Germline V lookup: CDR1 SGHRS, CDR2 YFSETQ. CDR3 region: CASSLRGTDTQYF. The CDR3 region has the DNA TGCGCCAGCAGCTTGAGAGGGACAGATACGCAGTATTTT.

The rearrangement joins TRBV29-1 to TRBJ2-5; possibly TRBD1 for D (6 bases). CDR1 and CDR2 from the germline V gene are SQVTM and ANQGSEA. V gave up 6 bases and J gave up 3 bases, with 11 bases separating them. The CDR3 consists of 12 residues. For the CDR3, the DNA is TGCAGCGTGGGGCCAGGGGAAGAGACCCAGTACTTC. Translating gives CSVGPGEETQYF.

The sample holds many counts of this clonotype. The gene calls are TRBV9 and TRBJ1-4, with TRBD1 as a possible D gene (5 bases). This CDR3 is 15 amino acids long. Germline V gene sequence: CDR1 SGDLS, CDR2 YYNGEE. The V end was cut by 0 bases, the J end by 7 bases, with 13 bases between. Here the CDR3 DNA reads TGTGCCAGCAGCGTAGATTGGGGGAGCGGTGAAAAACTGTTTTTT. Its protein product is CASSVDWGSGEKLFF. The whole variable domain, remainder taken from reference TRBV9 and TRBJ1-4, is DSGVTQTPKHLITATGQRVTLRCSPRSGDLSVYWYQQSLDQGLQFLIQYYNGEERAKGNILERFSAQQFPDLHSELNLSSLELGDSALYFCASSVDWGSGEKLFFGSGTQLSVL.

The CDR3: CASSLAGRVLPEAFF. As DNA, the CDR3 is TGTGCCAGCAGCTTAGCTGGCAGGGTTTTGCCTGAAGCTTTCTTT. The chain combines TRBV7-9 with TRBJ1-1; possible D gene TRBD1, 5 bases. This CDR3 region has 15 residues. V was cut by 0 bases and J by 6 bases, with 14 bases left in between. Germline lookup yields CDR1 SEHNR and CDR2 FQNEAQ (reference sequence).

In this sample, this clonotype turned up a few times. This chain joins TRBV5-8 and TRBJ2-3, with D unclear. The V and J ends lost 0 bases and 5 bases respectively, with 19 bases between them. Germline V CDR1 and CDR2: SGHTS, YDEGEE. The CDR3 runs 17 residues. The CDR3 loop reads CASSLAGTRDGLDTQYF. Here the CDR3 DNA reads TGTGCCAGCAGCTTGGCCGGCACCCGCGACGGGCTAGATACGCAGTATTTT.

The gene calls are TRBV2 and TRBJ1-2; D not resolved. The germline V gene encodes CDR1 SNHLY and CDR2 FYNNEI. With 3 bases removed from V and 7 bases from J, the gap between germline ends came to 6 bases. This CDR3 spans 11 amino acids. CDR3 sequence: CASSDMSGYTF. The CDR3 DNA follows: TGTGCCAGCAGTGATATGAGTGGCTACACCTTC.

This clonotype was detected once. One junction end disagrees with the germline gene, perhaps due to a read error. The CDR3 reads CATSDPRTGGHGYTF. CDR3 sequence (DNA): TGCGCCACCAGTGACCCGAGGACAGGGGGGCATGGCTACACCTTC. This rearrangement joins TRBV24-1 to TRBJ1-2; 10 bases fit TRBD1. Germline CDR1 KGHDR, CDR2 SFDVKD. The CDR3 consists of 15 residues.

This clonotype was seen repeatedly, ten times or more. The chain joins TRBV12-3 or TRBV12-4 to TRBJ1-4; D is uncertain. Trimming took off 6 bases at V and 8 bases at J, with 13 bases between the two ends. The CDR3 has 13 residues. The CDR3 sequence is CASSPGLAEKLFF. The CDR3 nucleotides read TGTGCCAGCAGCCCGGGTCTAGCGGAAAAACTGTTTTTT.